Following are 23 T cell receptor beta chains from one sample sequenced in a study of CD8 T cells in ankylosing spondylitis (dated by TCRdb to 2016 to 2017). The library was made by 5' RACE. For sequencing, an Illumina HiSeq 2500 was employed. The public reads were quality trimmed at Q25 with fastp and then assembled into clones with MiXCR by TCRdb, keeping productive beta chains. Entries are consolidated by CDR3 protein sequence, retaining the most common genes and DNA. Across this sample there are about 130,000 distinct CDR3 sequences, with about a tenth seen only once. Approximately 3.4% of the sample rests with the top ten. Sequenced material: blood, either unsorted or a sorted T cell fraction (not recorded which). The receptors were gathered from a male donor with ankylosing spondylitis or in good health (not recorded which).

Ten or more counts support this clonotype. The chain links TRBV25-1 to TRBJ2-1; D gene unclear. V lost 8 bases, J lost 4 bases, and 6 bases lay in between. Germline V gene data show CDR1 as MGHDK and CDR2 as SYGVNS. CDR3 length: 11 amino acids. Here the CDR3 reads CASGKYNEQFF. The CDR3 DNA reads TGTGCCAGCGGAAAATACAATGAGCAGTTCTTC.

This clonotype appeared many times. The rearrangement links TRBV4-3 to TRBJ2-1, with D tentatively TRBD1 (6 bases). The V gene's germline CDR1 is LGHNA and CDR2 YSLEER. Trimming left V 0 bases short and J 8 bases short, with 20 bases between. This CDR3 region has 17 residues. The chain's CDR3 is CASSQDEGTLASYEQFF. CDR3 DNA: TGCGCCAGCAGCCAAGATGAGGGGACATTAGCGAGCTATGAGCAGTTCTTC.

CDR3 region: CASSFAGGRGEQYF. The CDR3 DNA reads TGCGCCAGCAGCTTTGCCGGCGGGAGGGGCGAGCAGTACTTC. The chain combines TRBV5-1 with TRBJ2-7; 9 bases line up with TRBD2. Germline CDR1 and CDR2: SGHRS and YFSETQ. J gave up 6 bases and V 2 bases, and 6 bases lay outside the gene matches. The CDR3 length is 14 residues.

The chain couples TRBV28 to TRBJ1-5; D unresolved. Germline V CDR1 and CDR2: MDHEN, SYDVKM. CDR3 length equals 11 residues. Trimming removed 2 bases at V and 12 bases at J, with 8 bases between. In nucleotides, the CDR3 is TGTGCCAGCAGTTTAGTGGGGAACCAGCATTTT. Amino acid sequence: CASSLVGNQHF.

This clonotype came up many times. The CDR3 loop is CSVGDDYEQYF. CDR3 nucleotide sequence: TGCAGCGTTGGGGACGACTACGAGCAGTACTTC. The genes are TRBV29-1 and TRBJ2-7; possibly TRBD1 or TRBD2 for D (5 bases each). V was clipped by 4 bases and J by 3 bases, with 7 bases between them. Germline CDR1 reads SQVTM; CDR2 reads ANQGSEA. The CDR3 runs to 11 residues.

This clonotype was seen at least ten times. The chain carries TRBV5-1 and TRBJ2-7; TRBD2 aligns across 12 bases. The V gene end was trimmed by 5 bases and the J gene end by 6 bases; junction bases not matched to a gene: 15. The length of the CDR3 is 17 residues. Germline CDR1 SGHRS, CDR2 YFSETQ. This CDR3 reads CASRVSGATSGSFEQYF. The CDR3 bases are TGCGCCAGCAGAGTTTCAGGGGCGACTAGCGGGAGTTTCGAGCAGTACTTC.

This clonotype was seen many times. The V and J genes are TRBV20-1 and TRBJ2-3; TRBD2 agrees at 8 bases. Trimming cost V 2 bases and J 1 base; bases outside gene matches: 11. The CDR3 extends over 17 amino acids. The germline V gene has CDR1 DFQATT and CDR2 SNEGSKA (reference sequence). The CDR3 bases are TGCAGTGCTAGAAAAGGACAGCCGGGACTAGGCACAGATACGCAGTATTTT. It specifies CSARKGQPGLGTDTQYF.

This clonotype has a count of ten or more. The CDR3 loop reads CSASSRNKGTEAFF. The CDR3 DNA is TGCAGTGCTAGCAGCAGGAACAAGGGGACTGAAGCTTTCTTT. The chain recombines TRBV20-1 with TRBJ1-1, with TRBD1 as a possible D gene (5 bases). Germline values: CDR1 DFQATT, CDR2 SNEGSKA (reference sequence). Trimming pared 3 bases from V and 5 bases from J, leaving 16 bases between. The CDR3 loop spans 14 amino acids.

This clonotype was picked up many times. The chain carries TRBV20-1 and TRBJ2-5; no definite D call. This CDR3 region has 12 residues. Germline CDR1 is DFQATT and CDR2 is SNEGSKA (reference sequence). The germline V and J ends were trimmed by 8 bases and 4 bases, with 14 bases remaining between them. CDR3 coding DNA: TGCAGTCCTACTTATGGTTCAGAGACCCAGTACTTC. This sequence encodes CSPTYGSETQYF.

This clonotype has a count of ten or more. The chain joins TRBV6-5 to TRBJ2-5; 9 bases are shared with TRBD2. The V gene end was trimmed by 0 bases and the J gene end by 4 bases; junction bases not matched to a gene: 9. The CDR3 sequence is 17 residues long. Germline-derived CDR1 and CDR2 are MNHEY and SVGAGI. In DNA form, the CDR3 reads TGTGCCAGCAGTTACTCCGCTAGCGGGACGAACAGAGAGACCCAGTACTTC. Its translation is CASSYSASGTNRETQYF.

The V gene is TRBV9, the J gene TRBJ2-1; 8 bases agree with TRBD2. V shed 0 bases and J 6 bases; nucleotides not matched to a gene: 5. CDR1 and CDR2 from the germline V gene are SGDLS and YYNGEE. The CDR3 runs 15 residues. This CDR3 reads CASSVASGLFNEQFF. CDR3 nucleotides: TGTGCCAGCAGCGTAGCTAGCGGGTTATTCAATGAGCAGTTCTTC.

There are many counts of this clonotype. The CDR3 DNA is TGCAGTGCTAGAGTCCTATACGGTCCAGATACGCAGTATTTT. Its translation is CSARVLYGPDTQYF. This chain connects TRBV20-1 to TRBJ2-3; D is uncertain. Germline V gene sequence: CDR1 DFQATT, CDR2 SNEGSKA (reference sequence). V was clipped by 1 base and J by 4 bases, with 12 bases between them. The CDR3 length is 14 residues.

Many counts were recorded for this clonotype. The genes are TRBV29-1 and TRBJ2-1; 16 bases line up with TRBD2. Germline values: CDR1 SQVTM, CDR2 ANQGSEA. With V trimmed by 3 bases and J by 4 bases, 15 bases remained unmatched. CDR3 length: 20 amino acids. In nucleotides, the CDR3 is TGCAGCGTTGACCTCCCGGGACTAGCGGGAGGGCACCCACCTTACAATGAGCAGTTCTTC. Protein product: CSVDLPGLAGGHPPYNEQFF.

This clonotype was observed many times. The chain recombines TRBV7-2 with TRBJ2-5; 11 bases fit TRBD1. With V trimmed by 6 bases and J by 5 bases, 11 bases remained unmatched. The germline CDR1 and CDR2 sequences are SGHTA and FQGNSA. The CDR3 runs 16 residues. CDR3 nucleotides: TGTGCCAGCAGTCGGAAAGGACAGGGGGCATTCGAGACCCAGTACTTC. Its protein is CASSRKGQGAFETQYF.

This clonotype was counted ten times or more. J is TRBJ2-1 and V is TRBV11-1; TRBD2 aligns across 8 bases. The CDR3 consists of 20 residues. V shed 4 bases, J shed 0 bases, and the junction held 17 bases outside the gene matches. Germline CDR1 is SGHAT and CDR2 is FQDESV (reference sequence). CDR3 coding DNA: TGTGCCAGCAGCTCCTTAGCGGGACCCAGATCCAAAAGCTCCTACAATGAGCAGTTCTTC. Residues: CASSSLAGPRSKSSYNEQFF.

The sample holds many counts of this clonotype. V gene TRBV4-1 combines with J gene TRBJ2-1; TRBD1 aligns across 7 bases. The CDR3 is 16 amino acids. The V and J ends lost 3 bases and 2 bases, in that order; junction bases with no gene match: 7. Germline V CDR1 and CDR2: MGHRA, YSYEKL. The CDR3 is CASSQTTGLAYNEQFF. In DNA, the CDR3 is TGCGCCAGCAGCCAGACGACAGGGTTGGCCTACAATGAGCAGTTCTTC.

As for this clonotype: Germline and junction disagree at one end, which may indicate a read error. V usage is TRBV7-2 and J usage is TRBJ2-7, with a weak D call TRBD1 (6 bases). The germline gives CDR1 SGHTA, CDR2 FQGNSA. The CDR3 totals 17 residues. CDR3 in amino acids: CASSLGPPGDLYYDQYF. The CDR3 DNA is TGTGCCAGCAGCTTAGGCCCCCCAGGGGATCTATACTACGACCAGTACTTC.

In its sample, this clonotype was seen many times. The chain joins TRBV27 to TRBJ2-7; a possible D gene is TRBD1 (5 bases). CDR3 length: 15 amino acids. From germline, CDR1 is MNHEY and CDR2 SMNVEV (reference sequence). V lost 5 bases and J 3 bases, leaving 17 bases between the germline ends. The DNA for the CDR3 is TGTGCCAGCAGTCCAGGGTATGGTTCGGGCTACGAGCAGTACTTC. This sequence encodes CASSPGYGSGYEQYF.

The CDR3, as DNA: TGCAGTGCTAGAGATCTTTTGGGACAGGGACGCACAGATACGCAGTATTTT. Protein product: CSARDLLGQGRTDTQYF. The chain recombines TRBV20-1 with TRBJ2-3, with TRBD1 matching over 9 bases. The length of the CDR3 is 17 residues. V lost 0 bases and J lost 1; bases outside the gene matches: 8. Germline loops: CDR1 DFQATT, CDR2 SNEGSKA (reference sequence).

This clonotype was found a few times. This chain connects TRBV6-1 to TRBJ1-1; D is perhaps TRBD1 (5 bases). Germline CDR1 is MNHNS and CDR2 is SASEGT. The CDR3 sequence is 14 residues long. V was clipped by 2 bases and J by 8 bases, with 15 bases between them. The CDR3 sequence is CASSEWGTPREAFF. Written as DNA, the CDR3 is TGTGCCAGCAGTGAATGGGGGACCCCGCGAGAAGCTTTCTTT.

This clonotype was seen at least ten times. V and J are TRBV28 and TRBJ2-7; no clear D. The CDR3 contains 14 residues. CDR1 is MDHEN and CDR2 is SYDVKM in the germline V gene. Trimming pared 6 bases from V and 2 bases from J, leaving 14 bases between. CDR3 in DNA: TGTGCCAGCAGAACTTCGAGCGAGCCCTACGAGCAGTACTTC. Its translation is CASRTSSEPYEQYF.

In this sample, this clonotype turned up many times. The rearrangement links TRBV6-1 to TRBJ2-6, with 7 nucleotides matching TRBD1. This CDR3 is 13 amino acids long. V lost 5 bases, J lost 12 bases, and 7 bases stayed unmatched. Germline V gene lookup returns CDR1 MNHNS and CDR2 SASEGT. The CDR3 here is CASSQGTAGVLTF. In DNA form, the CDR3 reads TGTGCCAGCAGTCAGGGGACAGCCGGCGTCCTGACTTTC.

There are a few counts of this clonotype. This chain uses TRBV3-1 with TRBJ2-5, with TRBD2 matching 8 bases. The junction had 18 bases not matched to a gene; V was cut back by 4 bases and J by 5 bases. CDR1 and CDR2 from the germline V gene are LGHDT and YNNKEL (reference sequence). This CDR3 contains 18 residues. DNA of the CDR3: TGTGCCAGCAGCCTTCGCTCACTGGCGGGAGGTCTGTACGAGACCCAGTACTTC. This translates into CASSLRSLAGGLYETQYF.